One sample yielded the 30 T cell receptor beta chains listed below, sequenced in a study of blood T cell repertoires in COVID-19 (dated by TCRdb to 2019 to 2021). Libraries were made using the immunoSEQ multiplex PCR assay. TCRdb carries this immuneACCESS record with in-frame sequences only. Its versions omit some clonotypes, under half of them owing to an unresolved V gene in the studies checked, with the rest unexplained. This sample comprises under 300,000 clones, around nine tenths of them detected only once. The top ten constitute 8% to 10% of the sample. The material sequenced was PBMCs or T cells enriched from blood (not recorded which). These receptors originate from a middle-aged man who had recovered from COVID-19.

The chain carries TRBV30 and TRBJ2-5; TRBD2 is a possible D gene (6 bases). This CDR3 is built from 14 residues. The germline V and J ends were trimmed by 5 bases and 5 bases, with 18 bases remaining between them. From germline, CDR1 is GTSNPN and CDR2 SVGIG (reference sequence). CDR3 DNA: TGTGCCTGGGGATACCGCGGGGTGCGGGAGACCCAGTACTTC. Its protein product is CAWGYRGVRETQYF.

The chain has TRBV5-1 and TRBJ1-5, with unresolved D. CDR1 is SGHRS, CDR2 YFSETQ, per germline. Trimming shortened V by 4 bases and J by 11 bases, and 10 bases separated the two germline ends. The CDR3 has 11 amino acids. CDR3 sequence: CASSQPRSQHF. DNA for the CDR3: TGCGCCAGCAGCCAGCCGAGGTCCCAGCATTTT.

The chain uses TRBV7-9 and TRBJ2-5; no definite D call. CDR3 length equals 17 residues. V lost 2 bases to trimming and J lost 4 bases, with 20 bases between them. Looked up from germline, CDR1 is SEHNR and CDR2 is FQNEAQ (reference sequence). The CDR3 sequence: CASSLSLILEKLETQYF. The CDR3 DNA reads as TGTGCCAGCAGCTTATCATTAATCTTGGAGAAGTTAGAGACCCAGTACTTC.

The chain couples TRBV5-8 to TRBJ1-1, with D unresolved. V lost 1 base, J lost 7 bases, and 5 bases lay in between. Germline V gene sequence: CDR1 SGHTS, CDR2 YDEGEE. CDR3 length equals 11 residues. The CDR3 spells CASSLLGEAFF. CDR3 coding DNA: TGTGCCAGCAGCTTGCTCGGTGAAGCTTTCTTT.

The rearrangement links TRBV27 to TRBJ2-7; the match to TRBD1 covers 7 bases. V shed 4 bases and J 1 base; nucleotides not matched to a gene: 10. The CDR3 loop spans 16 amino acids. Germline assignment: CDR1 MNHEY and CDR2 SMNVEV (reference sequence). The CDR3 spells CASSSRRGGWSYEQYF. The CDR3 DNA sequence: TGTGCCAGCAGTTCTAGACGAGGGGGCTGGTCCTACGAGCAGTACTTC.

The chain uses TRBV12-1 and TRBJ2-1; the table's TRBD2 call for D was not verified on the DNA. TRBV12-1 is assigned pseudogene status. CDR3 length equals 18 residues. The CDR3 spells CASSSTSVSSSSYNEQFF. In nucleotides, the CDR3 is TGTGCCAGCAGCTCGACTAGCGTGAGCTCCAGCTCCTACAATGAGCAGTTCTTC.

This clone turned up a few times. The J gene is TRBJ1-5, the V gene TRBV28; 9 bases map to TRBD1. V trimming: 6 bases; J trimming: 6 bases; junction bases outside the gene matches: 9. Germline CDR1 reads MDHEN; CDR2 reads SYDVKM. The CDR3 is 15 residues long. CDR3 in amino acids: CASSLGQGYRQPQHF. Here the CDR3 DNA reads TGTGCCAGCAGCCTGGGACAGGGCTATCGTCAGCCCCAGCATTTT.

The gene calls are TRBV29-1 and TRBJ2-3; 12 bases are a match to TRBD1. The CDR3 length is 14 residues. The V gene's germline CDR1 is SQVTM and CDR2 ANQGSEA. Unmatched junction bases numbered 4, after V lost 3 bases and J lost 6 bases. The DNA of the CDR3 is TGCAGCGTTGAGCGGGACAGGGGGCCTGATACGCAGTATTTT. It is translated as CSVERDRGPDTQYF.

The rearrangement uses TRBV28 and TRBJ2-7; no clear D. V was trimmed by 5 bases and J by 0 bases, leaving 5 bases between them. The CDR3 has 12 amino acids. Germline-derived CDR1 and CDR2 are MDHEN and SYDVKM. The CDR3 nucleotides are TGTGCCAGCAGTAAGAGCTCCTACGAGCAGTACTTC. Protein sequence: CASSKSSYEQYF.

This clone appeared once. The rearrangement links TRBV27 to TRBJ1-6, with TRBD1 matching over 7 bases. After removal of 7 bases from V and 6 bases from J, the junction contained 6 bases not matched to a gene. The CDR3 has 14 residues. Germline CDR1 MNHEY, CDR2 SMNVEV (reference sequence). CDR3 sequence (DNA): TGTGCCAGCACCCGGGGACAGCTTAATTCACCCCTCCACTTT. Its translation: CASTRGQLNSPLHF.

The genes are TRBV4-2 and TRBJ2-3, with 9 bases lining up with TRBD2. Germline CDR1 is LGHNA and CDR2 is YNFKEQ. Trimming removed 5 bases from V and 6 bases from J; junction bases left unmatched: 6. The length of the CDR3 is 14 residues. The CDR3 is CASSSSGGTDTQYF. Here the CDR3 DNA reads TGTGCCAGCAGCTCCAGCGGGGGGACGGATACGCAGTATTTT.

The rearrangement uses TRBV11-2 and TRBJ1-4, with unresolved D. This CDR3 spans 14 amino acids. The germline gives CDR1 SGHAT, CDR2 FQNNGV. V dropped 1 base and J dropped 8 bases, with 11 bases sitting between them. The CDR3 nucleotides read TGTGCCAGCAGCTTAGCACAGACGATAGAAAAACTGTTTTTT. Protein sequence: CASSLAQTIEKLFF.

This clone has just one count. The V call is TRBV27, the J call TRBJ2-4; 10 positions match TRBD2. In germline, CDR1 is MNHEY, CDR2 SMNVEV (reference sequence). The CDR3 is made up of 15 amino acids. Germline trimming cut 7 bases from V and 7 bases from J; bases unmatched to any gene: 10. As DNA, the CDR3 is TGTGCCAGCATAGCTAGCGGGAGAACTTCTAACATTCAGTACTTC. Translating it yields CASIASGRTSNIQYF.

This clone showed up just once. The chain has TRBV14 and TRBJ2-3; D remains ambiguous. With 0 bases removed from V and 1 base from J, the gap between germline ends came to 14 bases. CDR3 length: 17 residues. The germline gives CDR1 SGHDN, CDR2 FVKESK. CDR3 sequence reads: CASSQDFGVRGTDTQYF. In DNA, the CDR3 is TGTGCCAGCAGCCAAGATTTTGGCGTCCGGGGCACAGATACGCAGTATTTT. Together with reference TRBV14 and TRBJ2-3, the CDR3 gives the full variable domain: EAGVTQFPSHSVIEKGQTVTLRCDPISGHDNLYWYRRVMGKEIKFLLHFVKESKQDESGMPNNRFLAERTGGTYSTLKVQPAELEDSGVYFCASSQDFGVRGTDTQYFGPGTRLTVL.

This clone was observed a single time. The CDR3 loop is CATGPTVNTGELFF. DNA of the CDR3: TGTGCCACCGGACCGACAGTTAACACCGGGGAGCTGTTTTTT. The chain has TRBV24-1 and TRBJ2-2; tentative D call: TRBD1 (5 bases). Looked up from germline, CDR1 is KGHDR and CDR2 is SFDVKD. Trimming left V 9 bases short and J 2 bases short, with 12 bases between. CDR3 length: 14 residues.

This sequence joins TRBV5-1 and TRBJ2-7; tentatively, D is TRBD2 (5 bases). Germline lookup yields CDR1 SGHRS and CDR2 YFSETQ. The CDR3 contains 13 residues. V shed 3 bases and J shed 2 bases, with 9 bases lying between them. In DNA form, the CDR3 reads TGCGCCAGCAGCTCAACACTAGCCTACGAGCAGTACTTC. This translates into CASSSTLAYEQYF.

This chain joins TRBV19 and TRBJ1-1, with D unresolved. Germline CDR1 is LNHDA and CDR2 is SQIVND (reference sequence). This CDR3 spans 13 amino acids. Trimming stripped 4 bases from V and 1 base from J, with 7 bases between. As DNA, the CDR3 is TGTGCCAGTAGTACCACAAAGAACACTGAAGCTTTCTTT. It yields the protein CASSTTKNTEAFF.

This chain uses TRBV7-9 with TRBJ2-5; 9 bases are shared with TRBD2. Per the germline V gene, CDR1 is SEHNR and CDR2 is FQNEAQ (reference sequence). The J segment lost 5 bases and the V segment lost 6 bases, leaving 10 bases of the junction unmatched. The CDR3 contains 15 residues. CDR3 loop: CASRRIAGASETQYF. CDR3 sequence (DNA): TGTGCCAGCAGAAGAATAGCGGGAGCTAGTGAGACCCAGTACTTC.

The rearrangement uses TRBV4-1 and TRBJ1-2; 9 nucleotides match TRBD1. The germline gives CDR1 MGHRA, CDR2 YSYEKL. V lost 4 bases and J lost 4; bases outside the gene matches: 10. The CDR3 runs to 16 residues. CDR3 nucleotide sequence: TGCGCCAGCAGCCCCAGAGACAGGGGGAAGGTCTATGGCTACACCTTC. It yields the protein CASSPRDRGKVYGYTF.

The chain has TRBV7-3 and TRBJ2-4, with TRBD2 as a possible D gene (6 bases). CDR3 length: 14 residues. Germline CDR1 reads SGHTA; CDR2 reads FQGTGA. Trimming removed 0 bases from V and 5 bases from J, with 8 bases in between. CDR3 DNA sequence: TGTGCCAGCAGCTTAACGGGCGGGGAAAACATTCAGTACTTC. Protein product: CASSLTGGENIQYF.

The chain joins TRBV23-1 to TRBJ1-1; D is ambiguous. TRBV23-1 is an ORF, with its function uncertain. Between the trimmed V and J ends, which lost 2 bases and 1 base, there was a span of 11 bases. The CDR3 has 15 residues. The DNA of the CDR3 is TGCGCCAGCAGTCAACCAGAAGTGTCGAACACTGAAGCTTTCTTT. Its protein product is CASSQPEVSNTEAFF.

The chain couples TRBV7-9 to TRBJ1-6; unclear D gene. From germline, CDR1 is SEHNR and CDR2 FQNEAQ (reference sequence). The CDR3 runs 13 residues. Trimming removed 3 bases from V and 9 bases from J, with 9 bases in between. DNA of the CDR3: TGTGCCAGCAGCTTCGGCCAGGCTTCACCCCTCCACTTT. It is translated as CASSFGQASPLHF.

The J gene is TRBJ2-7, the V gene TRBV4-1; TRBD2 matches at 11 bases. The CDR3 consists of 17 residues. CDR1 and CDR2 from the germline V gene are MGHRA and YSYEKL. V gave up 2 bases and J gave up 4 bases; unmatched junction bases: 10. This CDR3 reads CASSQRTGLAELYEQYF. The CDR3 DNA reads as TGCGCCAGCAGCCAAAGGACGGGACTAGCGGAGCTATACGAGCAGTACTTC.

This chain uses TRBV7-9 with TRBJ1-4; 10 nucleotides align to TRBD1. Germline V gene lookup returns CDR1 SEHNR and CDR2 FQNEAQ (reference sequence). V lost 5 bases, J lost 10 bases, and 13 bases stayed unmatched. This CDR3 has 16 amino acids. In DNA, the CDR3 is TGTGCCAGCAGCCGATCCCCCGGACAGGGGGATGGAAAACTGTTTTTT. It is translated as CASSRSPGQGDGKLFF.

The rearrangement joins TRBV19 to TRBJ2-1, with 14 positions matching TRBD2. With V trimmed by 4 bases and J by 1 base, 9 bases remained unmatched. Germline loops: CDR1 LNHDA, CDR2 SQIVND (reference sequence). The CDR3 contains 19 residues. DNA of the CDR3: TGTGCCAGTAGTACAACGGGACTAGCGGGAGAAGTTTCCTACAATGAGCAGTTCTTC. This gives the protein CASSTTGLAGEVSYNEQFF.

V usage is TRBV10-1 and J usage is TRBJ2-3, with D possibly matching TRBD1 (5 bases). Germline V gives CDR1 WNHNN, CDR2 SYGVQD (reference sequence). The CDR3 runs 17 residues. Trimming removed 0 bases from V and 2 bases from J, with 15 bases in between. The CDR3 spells CASSESISRAYTDTQYF. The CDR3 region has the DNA TGCGCCAGCAGTGAGTCGATTAGCAGGGCTTACACAGATACGCAGTATTTT.

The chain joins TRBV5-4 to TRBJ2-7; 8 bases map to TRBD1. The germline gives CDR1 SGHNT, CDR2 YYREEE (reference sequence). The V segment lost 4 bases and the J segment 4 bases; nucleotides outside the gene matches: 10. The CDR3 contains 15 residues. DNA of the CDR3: TGTGCCAGCAGCCGTGTCTCAGGACAGGGTTACGAGCAGTACTTC. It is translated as CASSRVSGQGYEQYF.

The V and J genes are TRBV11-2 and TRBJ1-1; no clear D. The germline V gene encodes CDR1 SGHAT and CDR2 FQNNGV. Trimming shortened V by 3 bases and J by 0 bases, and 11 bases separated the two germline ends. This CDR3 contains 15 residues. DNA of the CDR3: TGTGCCAGCAGCTTTAGTCAAATGTTGAACACTGAAGCTTTCTTT. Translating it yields CASSFSQMLNTEAFF.

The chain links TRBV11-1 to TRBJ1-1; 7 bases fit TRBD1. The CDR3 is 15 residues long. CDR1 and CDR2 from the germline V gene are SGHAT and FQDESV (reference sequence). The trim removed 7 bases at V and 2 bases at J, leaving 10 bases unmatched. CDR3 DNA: TGTGCCAGCACCGTCCGGGACAGATCTAACACTGAAGCTTTCTTT. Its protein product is CASTVRDRSNTEAFF.

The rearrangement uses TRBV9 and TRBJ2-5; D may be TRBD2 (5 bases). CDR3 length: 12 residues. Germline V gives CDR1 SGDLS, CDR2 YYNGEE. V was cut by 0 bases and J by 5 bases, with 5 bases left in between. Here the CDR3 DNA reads TGTGCCAGCAGCGTAGGAGGGGAGACCCAGTACTTC. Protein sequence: CASSVGGETQYF.